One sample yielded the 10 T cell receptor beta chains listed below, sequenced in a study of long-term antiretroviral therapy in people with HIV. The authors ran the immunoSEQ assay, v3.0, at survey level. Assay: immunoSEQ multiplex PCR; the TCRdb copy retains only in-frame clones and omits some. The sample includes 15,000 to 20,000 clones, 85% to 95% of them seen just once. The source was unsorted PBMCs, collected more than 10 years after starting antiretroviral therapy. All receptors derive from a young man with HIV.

The CDR3 region is CASSYSRRQGTIQYF. As DNA, the CDR3 is TGTGCCAGCAGTTACTCGAGACGACAGGGCACCATTCAGTACTTC. The chain employs TRBV6-5 and TRBJ2-4; 7 bases are shared with TRBD1. This CDR3 is 15 amino acids long. Germline loops: CDR1 MNHEY, CDR2 SVGAGI. V lost 0 bases and J lost 9; bases outside the gene matches: 8.

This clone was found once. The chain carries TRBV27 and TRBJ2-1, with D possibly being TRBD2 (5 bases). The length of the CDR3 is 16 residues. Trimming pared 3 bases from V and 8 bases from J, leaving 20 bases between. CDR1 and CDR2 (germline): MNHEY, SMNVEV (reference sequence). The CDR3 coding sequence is TGTGCCAGCAGTTTTGAACTAGAGACGGTGTTCGATGAGCAGTTCTTC. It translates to CASSFELETVFDEQFF.

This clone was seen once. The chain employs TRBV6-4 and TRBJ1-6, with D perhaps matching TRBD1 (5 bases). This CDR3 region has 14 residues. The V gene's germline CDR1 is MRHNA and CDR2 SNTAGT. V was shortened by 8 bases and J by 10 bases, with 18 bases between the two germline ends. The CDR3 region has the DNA TGTGCCAGCGGAGAGGAAGCAGGGAGGTCACCCCTCCACTTT. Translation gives CASGEEAGRSPLHF.

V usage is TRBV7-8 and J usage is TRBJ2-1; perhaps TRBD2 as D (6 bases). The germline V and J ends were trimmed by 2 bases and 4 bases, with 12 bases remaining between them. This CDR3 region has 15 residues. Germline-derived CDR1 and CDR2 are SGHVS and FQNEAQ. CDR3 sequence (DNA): TGTGCCAGCAGCTTATTCGGGGGAGCTTACAATGAGCAGTTCTTC. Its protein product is CASSLFGGAYNEQFF.

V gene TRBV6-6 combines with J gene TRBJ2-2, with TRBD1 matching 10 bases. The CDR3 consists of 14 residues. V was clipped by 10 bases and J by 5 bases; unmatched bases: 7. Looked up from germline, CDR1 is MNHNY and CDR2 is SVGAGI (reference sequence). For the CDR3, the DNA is TGTGCCACCGTAAGACAGGGGGCGACCGGGGAGCTGTTTTTT. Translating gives CATVRQGATGELFF.

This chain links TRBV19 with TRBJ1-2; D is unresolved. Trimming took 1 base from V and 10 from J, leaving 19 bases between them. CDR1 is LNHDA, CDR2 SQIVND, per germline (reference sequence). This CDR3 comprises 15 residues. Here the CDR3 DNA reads TGTGCCAGTAGTATAGGCGCCCCCCCGTCGGGAGCCTACACCTTC. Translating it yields CASSIGAPPSGAYTF.

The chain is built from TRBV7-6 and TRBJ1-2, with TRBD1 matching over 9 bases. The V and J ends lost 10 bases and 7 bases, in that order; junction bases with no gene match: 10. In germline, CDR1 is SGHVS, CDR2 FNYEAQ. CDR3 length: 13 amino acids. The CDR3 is CATGQGLRSGYTF. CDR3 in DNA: TGTGCCACCGGACAGGGGCTTCGGAGTGGCTACACCTTC.

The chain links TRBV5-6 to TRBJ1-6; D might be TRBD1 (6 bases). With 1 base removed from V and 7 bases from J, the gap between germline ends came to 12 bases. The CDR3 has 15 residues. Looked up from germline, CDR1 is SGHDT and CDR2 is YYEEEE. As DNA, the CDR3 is TGTGCCAGCAGCTTGTCAGTCAGGGGCAATTCACCCCTCCACTTT. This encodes CASSLSVRGNSPLHF.

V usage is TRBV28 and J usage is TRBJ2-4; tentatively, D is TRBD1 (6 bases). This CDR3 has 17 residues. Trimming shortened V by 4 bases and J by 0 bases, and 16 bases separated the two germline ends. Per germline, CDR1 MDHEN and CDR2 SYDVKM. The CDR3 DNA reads TGTGCCAGCAGTTCCCAACGACAGGACCCAGCCAAAAACATTCAGTACTTC. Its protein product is CASSSQRQDPAKNIQYF.

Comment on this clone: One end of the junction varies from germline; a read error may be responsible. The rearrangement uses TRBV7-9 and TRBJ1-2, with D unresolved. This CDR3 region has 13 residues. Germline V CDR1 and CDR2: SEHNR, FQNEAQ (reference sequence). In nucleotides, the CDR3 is TGTGCCAGCAGACCCTCGAGCGAGAGCGACTTCGTCTTC. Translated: CASRPSSESDFVF.